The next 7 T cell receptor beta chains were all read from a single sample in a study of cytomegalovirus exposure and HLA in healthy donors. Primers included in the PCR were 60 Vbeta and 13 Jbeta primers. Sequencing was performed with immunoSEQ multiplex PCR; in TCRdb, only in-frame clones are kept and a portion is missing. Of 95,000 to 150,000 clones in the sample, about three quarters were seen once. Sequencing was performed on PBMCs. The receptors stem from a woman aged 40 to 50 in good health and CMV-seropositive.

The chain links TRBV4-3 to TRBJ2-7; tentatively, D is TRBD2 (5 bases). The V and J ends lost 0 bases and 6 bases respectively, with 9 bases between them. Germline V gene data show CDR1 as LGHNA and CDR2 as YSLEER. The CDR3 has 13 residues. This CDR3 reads CASSQDPGVEQYF. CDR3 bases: TGCGCCAGCAGCCAAGATCCCGGGGTCGAGCAGTACTTC.

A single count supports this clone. The CDR3 loop reads CASSLGRADNSPLHF. Here the CDR3 DNA reads TGTGCCAGCAGCCTCGGCAGGGCCGATAATTCACCCCTCCACTTT. The chain combines TRBV4-2 with TRBJ1-6, with D possibly TRBD1 on 5 matching bases. The germline V gene has CDR1 LGHNA and CDR2 YNFKEQ. CDR3 length: 15 amino acids. Trimming took off 4 bases at V and 5 bases at J, with 12 bases between the two ends.

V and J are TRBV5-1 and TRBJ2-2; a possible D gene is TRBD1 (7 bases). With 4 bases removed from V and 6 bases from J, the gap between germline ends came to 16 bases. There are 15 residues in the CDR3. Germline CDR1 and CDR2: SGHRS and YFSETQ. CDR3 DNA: TGCGCCAGCAGCCCCCCGGGACAGCGGGCCGGGGAGCTGTTTTTT. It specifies CASSPPGQRAGELFF. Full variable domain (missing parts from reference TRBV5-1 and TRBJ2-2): KAGVTQTPRYLIKTRGQQVTLSCSPISGHRSVSWYQQTPGQGLQFLFEYFSETQRNKGNFPGRFSGRQFSNSRSEMNVSTLELGDSALYLCASSPPGQRAGELFFGEGSRLTVL.

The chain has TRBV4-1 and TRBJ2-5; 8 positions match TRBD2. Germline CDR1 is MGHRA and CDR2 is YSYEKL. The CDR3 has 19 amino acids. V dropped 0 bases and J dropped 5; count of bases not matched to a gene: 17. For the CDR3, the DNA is TGCGCCAGCAGCCAAGATGCCCTTAAGGTGGGCGGGGGGTCGGAGACCCAGTACTTC. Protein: CASSQDALKVGGGSETQYF.

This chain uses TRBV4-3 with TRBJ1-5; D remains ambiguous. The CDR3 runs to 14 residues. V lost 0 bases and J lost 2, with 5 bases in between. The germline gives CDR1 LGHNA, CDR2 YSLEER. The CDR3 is CASSQDSGNQPQHF. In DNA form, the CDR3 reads TGCGCCAGCAGCCAAGATTCAGGCAATCAGCCCCAGCATTTT.

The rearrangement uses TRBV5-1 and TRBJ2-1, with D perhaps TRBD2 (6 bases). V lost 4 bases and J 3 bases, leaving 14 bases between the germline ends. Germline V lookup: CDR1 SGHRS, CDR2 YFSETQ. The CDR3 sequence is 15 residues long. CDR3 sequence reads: CASSPGSGLYNEQFF. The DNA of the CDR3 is TGCGCCAGCAGCCCCGGATCGGGACTCTACAATGAGCAGTTCTTC.

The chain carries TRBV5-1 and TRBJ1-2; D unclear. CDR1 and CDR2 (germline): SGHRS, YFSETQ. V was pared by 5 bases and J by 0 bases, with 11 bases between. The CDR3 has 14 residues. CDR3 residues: CASRSGITNYGYTF. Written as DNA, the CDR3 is TGCGCCAGCAGATCGGGGATCACTAACTATGGCTACACCTTC.